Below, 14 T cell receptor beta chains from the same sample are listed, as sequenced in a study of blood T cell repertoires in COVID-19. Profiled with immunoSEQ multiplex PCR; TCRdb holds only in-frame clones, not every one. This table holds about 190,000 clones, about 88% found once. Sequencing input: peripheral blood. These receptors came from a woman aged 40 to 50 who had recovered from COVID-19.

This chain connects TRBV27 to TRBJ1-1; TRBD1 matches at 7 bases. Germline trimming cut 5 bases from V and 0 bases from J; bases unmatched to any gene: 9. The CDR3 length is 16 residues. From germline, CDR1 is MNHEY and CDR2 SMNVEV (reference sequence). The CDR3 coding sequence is TGTGCCAGCAGTGATAAACCGGGACAGATGAACACTGAAGCTTTCTTT. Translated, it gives CASSDKPGQMNTEAFF.

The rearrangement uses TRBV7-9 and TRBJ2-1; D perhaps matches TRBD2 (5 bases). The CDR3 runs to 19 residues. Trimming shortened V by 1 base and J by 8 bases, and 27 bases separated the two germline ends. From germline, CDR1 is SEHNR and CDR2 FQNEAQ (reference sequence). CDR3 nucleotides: TGTGCCAGCAGCTTAGGCTTTCGGGCGGCGGGCCTTGGGTCGGATGAGCAGTTCTTC. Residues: CASSLGFRAAGLGSDEQFF. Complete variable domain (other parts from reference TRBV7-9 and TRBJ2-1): DTGVSQNPRHKITKRGQNVTFRCDPISEHNRLYWYRQTLGQGPEFLTYFQNEAQLEKSRLLSDRFSAERPKGSFSTLEIQRTEQGDSAMYLCASSLGFRAAGLGSDEQFFGPGTRLTVL.

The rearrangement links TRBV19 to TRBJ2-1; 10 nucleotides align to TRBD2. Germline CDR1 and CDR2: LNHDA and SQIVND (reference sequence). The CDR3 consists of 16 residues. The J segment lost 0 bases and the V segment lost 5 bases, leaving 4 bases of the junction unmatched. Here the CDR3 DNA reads TGTGCCAGTAGTGGAATAGCGGGAGGCTCCTACAATGAGCAGTTCTTC. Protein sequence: CASSGIAGGSYNEQFF.

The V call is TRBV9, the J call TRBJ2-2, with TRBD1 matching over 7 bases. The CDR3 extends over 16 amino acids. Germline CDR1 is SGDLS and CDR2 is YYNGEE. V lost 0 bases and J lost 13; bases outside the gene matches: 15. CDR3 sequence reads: CASSVGLGTARGLLFF. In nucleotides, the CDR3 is TGTGCCAGCAGCGTAGGATTAGGGACAGCAAGGGGGTTGCTGTTTTTT.

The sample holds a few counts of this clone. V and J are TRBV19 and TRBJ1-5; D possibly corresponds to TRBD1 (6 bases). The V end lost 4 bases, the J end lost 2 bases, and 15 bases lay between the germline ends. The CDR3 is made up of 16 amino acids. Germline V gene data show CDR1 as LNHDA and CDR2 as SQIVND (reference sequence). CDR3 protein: CASSTLEQGGNQPQHF. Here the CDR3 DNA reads TGTGCCAGTAGTACCCTCGAACAGGGAGGCAATCAGCCCCAGCATTTT.

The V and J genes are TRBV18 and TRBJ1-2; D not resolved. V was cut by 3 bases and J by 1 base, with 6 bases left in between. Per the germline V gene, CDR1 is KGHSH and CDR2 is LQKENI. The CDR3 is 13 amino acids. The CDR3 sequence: CASSPSDNYGYTF. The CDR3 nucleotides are TGTGCCAGCTCACCCTCAGATAACTATGGCTACACCTTC.

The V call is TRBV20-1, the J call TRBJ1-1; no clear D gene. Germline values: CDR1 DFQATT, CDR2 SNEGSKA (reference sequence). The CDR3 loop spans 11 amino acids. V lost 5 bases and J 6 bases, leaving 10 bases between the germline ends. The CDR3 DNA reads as TGCAGTGCTCCTTTCTCTTCTGAAGCTTTCTTT. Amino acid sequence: CSAPFSSEAFF.

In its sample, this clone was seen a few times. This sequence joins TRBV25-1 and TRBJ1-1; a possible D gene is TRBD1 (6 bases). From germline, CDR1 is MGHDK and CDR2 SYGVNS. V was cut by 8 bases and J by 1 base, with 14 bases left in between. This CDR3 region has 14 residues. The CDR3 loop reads CASAATGWNTEAFF. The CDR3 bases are TGTGCCAGCGCGGCTACAGGGTGGAACACTGAAGCTTTCTTT.

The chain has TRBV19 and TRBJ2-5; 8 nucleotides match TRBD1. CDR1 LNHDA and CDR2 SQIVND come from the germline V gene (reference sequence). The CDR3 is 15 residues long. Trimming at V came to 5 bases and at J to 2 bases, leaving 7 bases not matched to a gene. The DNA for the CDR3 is TGTGCCAGTAGTTCTGGAGGACAGGGACAAGAGACCCAGTACTTC. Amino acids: CASSSGGQGQETQYF.

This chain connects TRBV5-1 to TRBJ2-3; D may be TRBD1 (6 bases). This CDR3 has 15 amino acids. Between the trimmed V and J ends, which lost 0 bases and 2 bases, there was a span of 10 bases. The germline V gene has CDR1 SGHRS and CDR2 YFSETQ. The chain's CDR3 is CASSLGQAFTDTQYF. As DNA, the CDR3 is TGCGCCAGCAGCTTGGGACAGGCCTTCACAGATACGCAGTATTTT.

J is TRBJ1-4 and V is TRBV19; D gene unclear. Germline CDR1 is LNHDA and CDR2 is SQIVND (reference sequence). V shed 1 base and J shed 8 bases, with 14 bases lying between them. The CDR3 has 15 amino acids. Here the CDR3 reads CASSIGEAVGEKLFF. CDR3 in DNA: TGTGCCAGTAGTATAGGGGAGGCAGTTGGGGAAAAACTGTTTTTT.

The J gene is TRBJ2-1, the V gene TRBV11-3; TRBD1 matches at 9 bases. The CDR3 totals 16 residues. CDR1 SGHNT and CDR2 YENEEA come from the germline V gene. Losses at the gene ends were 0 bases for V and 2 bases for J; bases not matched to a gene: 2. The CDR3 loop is CASSLDTGGTYNEQFF. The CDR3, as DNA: TGTGCCAGCAGCTTAGATACAGGGGGCACCTACAATGAGCAGTTCTTC. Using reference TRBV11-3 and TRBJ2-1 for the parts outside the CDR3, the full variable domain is EAGVVQSPRYKIIEKKQPVAFWCNPISGHNTLYWYLQNLGQGPELLIRYENEEAVDDSQLPKDRFSAERLKGVDSTLKIQPAELGDSAVYLCASSLDTGGTYNEQFFGPGTRLTVL.

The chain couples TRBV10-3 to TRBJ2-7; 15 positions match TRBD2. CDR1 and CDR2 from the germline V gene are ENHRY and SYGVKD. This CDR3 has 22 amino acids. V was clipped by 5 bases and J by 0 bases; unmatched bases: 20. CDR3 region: CAISIITGTSGRHTPSSYEQYF. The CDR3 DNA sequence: TGTGCCATCAGTATAATAACCGGGACTAGCGGGAGGCATACCCCAAGCTCCTACGAGCAGTACTTC.

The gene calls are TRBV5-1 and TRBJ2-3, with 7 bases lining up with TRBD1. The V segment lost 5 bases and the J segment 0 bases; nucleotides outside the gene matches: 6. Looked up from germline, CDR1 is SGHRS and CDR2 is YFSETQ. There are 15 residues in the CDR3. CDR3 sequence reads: CASSSTGSSTDTQYF. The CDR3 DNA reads TGCGCCAGCAGTTCGACAGGGTCCAGCACAGATACGCAGTATTTT.